The rows below give T cell receptor beta chains drawn from one sample of a study of T cells in Graves' hyperthyroidism and ophthalmopathy. TCRdb re-called the multiplex PCR reads through MiXCR, storing one row per CDR3 protein. The sample lists roughly 500,000 distinct CDR3 sequences; approximately 25% were seen once. Input material: blood. Receptor source: a woman aged 30 to 39 with Graves' ophthalmopathy. Both conserved end residues are part of each CDR3. A D gene is named only where the DNA matches it firmly. Only part of the rows carry a size: once, few, many, or a class if the clone is expanded.

many,TRBV7-3,TRBJ2-5,18,TRBD2,CASSSGEVAGGDQETQYF,TGTGCCAGCAGCTCAGGGGAAGTAGCGGGGGGTGACCAAGAGACCCAGTACTTC
.,TRBV5-5,TRBJ1-1,14,.,CASSFGGPPTEAFF,TGTGCCAGCAGCTTCGGGGGACCTCCCACTGAAGCTTTCTTT
few,TRBV20-1,TRBJ1-1,17,TRBD1,CSARGTRGNQQGTEAFF,TGCAGTGCTAGAGGTACGAGGGGCAACCAACAGGGGACTGAAGCTTTCTTT
.,TRBV6-1,TRBJ2-7,15,TRBD2,CASCGAGGLSYEQYF,TGTGCCAGCTGTGGAGCGGGGGGGCTCTCCTACGAGCAGTACTTC
many,TRBV20-1,TRBJ2-7,13,.,CSAEGRQSYEQYF,TGCAGTGCAGAGGGGCGCCAGTCCTACGAGCAGTACTTC
many,TRBV11-1,TRBJ2-5,19,TRBD2,CASSEGGLAGGPSQETQYF,TGTGCCAGCAGCGAAGGCGGGCTAGCGGGGGGGCCCAGTCAAGAGACCCAGTACTTC
.,TRBV6-1,TRBJ1-3,14,.,CASRDSGSGNTIYF,TGTGCCAGCAGGGACAGTGGGTCTGGAAACACCATATATTTT
few,TRBV3-1,TRBJ1-2,16,.,CASSQNTLAEYYGYTF,TGTGCCAGCAGCCAAAATACGCTGGCGGAGTACTATGGCTACACCTTC
many,TRBV30,TRBJ1-1,10,.,CAWARVDAFF,TGTGCCTGGGCCAGGGTTGACGCTTTCTTT
many,TRBV20-1,TRBJ1-5,15,TRBD1,CSADRGIVSNQPQHF,TGCAGTGCGGACAGGGGAATCGTAAGCAATCAGCCCCAGCATTTT
many,TRBV20-1,TRBJ1-2,14,.,CSARDLGPNYGYTF,TGCAGTGCTAGAGATTTAGGGCCTAACTATGGCTACACCTTC
many,TRBV19,TRBJ2-7,13,TRBD1,CASSTATGYEQYF,TGTGCCAGTAGTACCGCGACAGGGTACGAGCAGTACTTC
many,TRBV6-1,TRBJ1-5,13,TRBD1,CASRDRGGQPQHF,TGTGCCAGCAGAGACAGGGGCGGTCAGCCCCAGCATTTT
many,TRBV6-1,TRBJ1-6,14,.,CASSSTGLNSPLHF,TGTGCCAGTTCCTCAACAGGGCTTAATTCGCCCCTCCACTTT
.,TRBV28,TRBJ1-3,19,TRBD1,CASTAQDLTGVNSGNTIYF,TGTGCCAGCACCGCACAAGATCTGACAGGGGTTAACTCTGGAAACACCATATATTTT
many,TRBV28,TRBJ2-5,18,TRBD2,CATFDRVFLAGGQETQYF,TGTGCCACCTTCGACAGGGTCTTTCTAGCGGGGGGCCAAGAGACCCAGTACTTC